This entry concerns a single T cell receptor (beta chain). Its specific antigen is unknown. The sample holds no much larger clone one base away, and base qualities are not on file. These data belong to a study of T-cell memory formation after mild COVID-19 (TCRdb year 2021). In terms of the full investigation: Most TCR sequence clusters were specific to one of the two donors. In two donors, T-cell clones that expanded and contracted after mild COVID-19 were followed by sequencing TCRalpha and TCRbeta repertoires longitudinally. The cohort was made up of two young adult volunteers, one female and one male, who were previously healthy.

Findings and caveats that apply to the study as a whole: The second-wave clones that peaked on day 37 were not confirmed to be SARS-CoV-2 specific. Contracting CD4+ clones were located mainly in the CM and EM memory subsets, whereas CD8+ clones were found to be enriched in EMRA. Clones contracting from day 15 to 85 had balanced CD4/CD8 phenotypes, while a second wave expanding from day 15 to 37 was biased towards CD4+. The study included only two mild cases, and larger cohorts that include severe cases with pre-infection samples were judged to be necessary. Some responding clones were detected in pre-infection memory, which suggested that pre-existing cross-reactive memory T cells had joined the SARS-CoV-2 response.

PBMCs were isolated by Ficoll-Paque density gradient centrifugation. The instrument was an Illumina NovaSeq 6000. TCRalpha and TCRbeta cDNA libraries were built by 5'RACE with constant-segment primers, adding sample barcodes and unique molecular identifiers. Trizol reagent was used to extract RNA from every sample. Libraries were amplified in two PCR steps, with a second sample barcode and Illumina TruSeq adapters added in the second step. Sequencing of the libraries was done on an Illumina NovaSeq, producing 2 x 150 bp paired-end reads. In the original analysis: Reads were demultiplexed and collapsed into UMI-guided consensus sequences with migec v1.2.7. With mixcr v2.1.11, UMI consensuses were aligned to TRA and TRB V and J templates and assembled into clonotypes. Expanded or contracted clonotypes were those called significant by both edgeR and NoisET, with noise models trained on biological replicates. For edgeR calls, the thresholds were a false discovery rate-adjusted p below 0.01 and a log2 fold-change of 1. As an exploratory analysis of dynamics, max-normalized trajectories of the 1000 most abundant clonotypes were examined with PCA combined with hierarchical clustering. Separately sequenced CD4+ and CD8+ repertoires were used to assign the CD4 or CD8 phenotype of responding clones. In TCRdb, the public reads were trimmed at Q25 with fastp and aligned with MiXCR, with productive beta chains retained. Each record represents a unique CDR3 protein, reported with the most common genes and DNA among its rows. It is TCRdb's table, rather than the study itself, that gives the V and J calls and clone size. Present in this sample are tens of thousands of distinct CDR3 sequences, approximately 7% of which were seen just once. About 0.84% of the sample rests with the top ten.

V is cut back by 9 bases and J by 4 bases, with 12 bases in the junction unmatched. Reading the germline V gene gives CDR1 SGHRS and CDR2 YFSETQ. Spanning cysteine to phenylalanine, the CDR3 consists of 15 amino acids. CDR3 DNA only is kept here, 45 bases in frame from base 1. The receptor comes from an adult who had mild COVID-19 (a few samples of this study predate the infection). The sample titles of this study are shuffled in the database, so cell type and time point are left out. Here the chain combines TRBV5-1 and TRBJ2-2; 7 bases in the middle match TRBD2. The sequenced sample consisted of PBMCs or a T cell subset sorted from them (not recorded which). The DNA is TGCGCCACCTCCACGGGGGGAGCGACCACCGGGGAGCTGTTTTTT. This is translated as CATSTGGATTGELFF.